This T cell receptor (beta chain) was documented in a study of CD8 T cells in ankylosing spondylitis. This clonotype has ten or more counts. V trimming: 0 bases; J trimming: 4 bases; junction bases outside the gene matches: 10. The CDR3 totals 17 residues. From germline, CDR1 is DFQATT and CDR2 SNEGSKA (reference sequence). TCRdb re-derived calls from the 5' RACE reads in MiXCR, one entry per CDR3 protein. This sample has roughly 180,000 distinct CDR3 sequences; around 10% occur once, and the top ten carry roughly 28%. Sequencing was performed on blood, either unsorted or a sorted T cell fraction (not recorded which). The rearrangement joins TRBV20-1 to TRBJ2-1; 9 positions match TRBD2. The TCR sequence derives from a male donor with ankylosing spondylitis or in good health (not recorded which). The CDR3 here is CSARDGRIAGVYNEQFF. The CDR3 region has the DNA TGCAGTGCTAGAGACGGGCGCATAGCGGGAGTATACAATGAGCAGTTCTTC.